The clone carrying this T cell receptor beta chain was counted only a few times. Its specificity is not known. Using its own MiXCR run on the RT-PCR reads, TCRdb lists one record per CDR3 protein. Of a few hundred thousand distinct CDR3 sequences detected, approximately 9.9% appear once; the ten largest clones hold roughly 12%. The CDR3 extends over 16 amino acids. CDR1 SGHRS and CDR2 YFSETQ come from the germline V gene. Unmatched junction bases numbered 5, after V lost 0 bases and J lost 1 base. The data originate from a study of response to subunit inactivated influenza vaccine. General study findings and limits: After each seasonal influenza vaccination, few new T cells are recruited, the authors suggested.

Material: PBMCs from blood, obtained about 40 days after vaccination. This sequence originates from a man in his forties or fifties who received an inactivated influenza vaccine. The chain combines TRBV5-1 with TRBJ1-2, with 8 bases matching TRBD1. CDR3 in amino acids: CASSLAQGAGNYGYTF. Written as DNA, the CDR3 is TGCGCCAGCAGCTTGGCGCAGGGGGCGGGTAACTATGGCTACACCTTC. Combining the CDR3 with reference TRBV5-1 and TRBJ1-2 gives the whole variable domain KAGVTQTPRYLIKTRGQQVTLSCSPISGHRSVSWYQQTPGQGLQFLFEYFSETQRNKGNFPGRFSGRQFSNSRSEMNVSTLELGDSALYLCASSLAQGAGNYGYTFGSGTRLTVV.